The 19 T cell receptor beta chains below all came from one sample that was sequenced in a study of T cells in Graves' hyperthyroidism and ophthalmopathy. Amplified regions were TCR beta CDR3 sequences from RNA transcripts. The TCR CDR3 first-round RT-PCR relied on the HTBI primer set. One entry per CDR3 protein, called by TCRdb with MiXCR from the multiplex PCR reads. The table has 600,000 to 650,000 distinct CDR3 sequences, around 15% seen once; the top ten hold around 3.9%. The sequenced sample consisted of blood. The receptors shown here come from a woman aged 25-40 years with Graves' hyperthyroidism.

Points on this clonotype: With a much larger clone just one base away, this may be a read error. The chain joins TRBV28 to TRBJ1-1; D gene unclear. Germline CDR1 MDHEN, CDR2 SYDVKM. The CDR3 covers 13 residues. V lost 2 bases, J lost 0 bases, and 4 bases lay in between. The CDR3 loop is CASSLKLNTEAFF. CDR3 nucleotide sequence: TGTGCCAGCAGTTTAAAGCTGAACACTGAAGCTTTCTTT.

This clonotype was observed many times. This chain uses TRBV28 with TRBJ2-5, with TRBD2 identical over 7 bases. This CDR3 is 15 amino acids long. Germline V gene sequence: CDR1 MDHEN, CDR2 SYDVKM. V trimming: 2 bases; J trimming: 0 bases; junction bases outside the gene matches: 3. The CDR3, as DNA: TGTGCCAGCAGTTTAGTCCTAGCGGACCAAGAGACCCAGTACTTC. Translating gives CASSLVLADQETQYF.

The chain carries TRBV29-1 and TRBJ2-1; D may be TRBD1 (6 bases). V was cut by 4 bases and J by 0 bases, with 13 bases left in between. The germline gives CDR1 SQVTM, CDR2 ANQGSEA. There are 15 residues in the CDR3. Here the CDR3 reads CSVALGGVSYNEQFF. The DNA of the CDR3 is TGCAGCGTTGCGTTAGGGGGTGTCTCCTACAATGAGCAGTTCTTC.

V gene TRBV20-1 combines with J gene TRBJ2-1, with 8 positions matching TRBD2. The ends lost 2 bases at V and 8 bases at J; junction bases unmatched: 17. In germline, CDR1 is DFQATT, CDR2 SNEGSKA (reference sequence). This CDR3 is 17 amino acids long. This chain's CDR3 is CSARPSPGTRNRDEQFF. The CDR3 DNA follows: TGCAGTGCTAGACCTTCCCCCGGGACTAGGAATAGGGATGAGCAGTTCTTC.

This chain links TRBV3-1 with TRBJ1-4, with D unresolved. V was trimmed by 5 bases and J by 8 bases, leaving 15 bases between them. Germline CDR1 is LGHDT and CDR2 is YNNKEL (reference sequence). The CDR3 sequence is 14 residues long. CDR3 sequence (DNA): TGTGCCAGCAGCGAGGGCCCCGGCGGGGAAAAACTGTTTTTT. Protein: CASSEGPGGEKLFF.

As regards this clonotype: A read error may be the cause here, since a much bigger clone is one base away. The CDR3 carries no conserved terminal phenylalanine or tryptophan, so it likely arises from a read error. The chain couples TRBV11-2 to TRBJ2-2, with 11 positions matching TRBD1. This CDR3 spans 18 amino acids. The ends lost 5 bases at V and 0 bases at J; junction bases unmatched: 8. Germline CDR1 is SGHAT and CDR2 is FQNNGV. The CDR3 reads CASSKRTGGLTNTGELFS. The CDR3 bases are TGTGCCAGCAGCAAAAGGACAGGGGGCCTTACGAACACCGGGGAGCTGTTTTCT.

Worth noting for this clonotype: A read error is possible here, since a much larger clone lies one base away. The CDR3 spells CASSPSATGAEQYF. The CDR3 DNA follows: TGTGCCAGCAGCCCCTCCGCGACAGGGGCCGAGCAGTACTTC. This rearrangement joins TRBV7-3 to TRBJ2-7; TRBD1 agrees at 8 bases. The CDR3 runs 14 residues. In germline, CDR1 is SGHTA, CDR2 FQGTGA. Trimming took 5 bases from V and 6 from J; bases not matched to a gene: 9.

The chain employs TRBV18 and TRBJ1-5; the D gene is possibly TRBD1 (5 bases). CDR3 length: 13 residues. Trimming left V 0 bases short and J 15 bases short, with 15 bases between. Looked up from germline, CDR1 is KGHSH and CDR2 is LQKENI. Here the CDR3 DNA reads TGTGCCAGCTCACCACCCTTACGAGGGGTTCTGCATTTT. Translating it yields CASSPPLRGVLHF.

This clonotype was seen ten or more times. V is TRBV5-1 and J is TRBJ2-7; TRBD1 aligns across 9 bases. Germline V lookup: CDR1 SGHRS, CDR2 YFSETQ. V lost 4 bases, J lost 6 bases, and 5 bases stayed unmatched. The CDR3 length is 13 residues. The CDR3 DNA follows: TGCGCCAGCAGCCCTGGACAGGGGTTCGAGCAGTACTTC. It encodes CASSPGQGFEQYF.

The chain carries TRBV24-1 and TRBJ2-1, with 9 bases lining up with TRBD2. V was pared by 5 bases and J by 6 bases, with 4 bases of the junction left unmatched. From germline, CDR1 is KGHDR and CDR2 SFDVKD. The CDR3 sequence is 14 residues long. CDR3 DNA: TGTGCCACCAGTGCACTAGCGGGTTCCAATGAGCAGTTCTTC. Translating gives CATSALAGSNEQFF.

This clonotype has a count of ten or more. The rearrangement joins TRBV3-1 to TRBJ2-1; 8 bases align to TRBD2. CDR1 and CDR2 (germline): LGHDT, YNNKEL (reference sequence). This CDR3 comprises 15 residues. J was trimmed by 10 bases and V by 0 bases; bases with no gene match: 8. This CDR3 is CASSQDGKAGVEQFF. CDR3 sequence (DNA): TGTGCCAGCAGCCAAGATGGTAAAGCGGGGGTGGAGCAGTTCTTC.

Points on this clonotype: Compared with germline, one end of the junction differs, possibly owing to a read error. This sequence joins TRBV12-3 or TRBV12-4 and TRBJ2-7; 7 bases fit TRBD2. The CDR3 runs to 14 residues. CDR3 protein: CGSSLGGVPYEQYF. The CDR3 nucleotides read TGTGGCAGCAGTTTGGGGGGGGTCCCCTACGAGCAGTACTTC.

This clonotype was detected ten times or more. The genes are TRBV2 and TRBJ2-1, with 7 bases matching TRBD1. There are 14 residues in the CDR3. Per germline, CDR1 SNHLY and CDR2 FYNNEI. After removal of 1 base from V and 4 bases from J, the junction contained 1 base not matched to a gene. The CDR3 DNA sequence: TGTGCCAGCAGTGAAGGGACAGGATACAATGAGCAGTTCTTC. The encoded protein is CASSEGTGYNEQFF.

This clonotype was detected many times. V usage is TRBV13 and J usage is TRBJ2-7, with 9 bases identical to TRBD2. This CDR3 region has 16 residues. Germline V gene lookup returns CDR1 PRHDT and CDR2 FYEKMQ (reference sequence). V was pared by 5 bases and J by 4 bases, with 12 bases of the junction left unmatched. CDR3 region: CASSAGLAGVEYEQYF. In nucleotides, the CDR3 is TGTGCCAGCAGCGCTGGATTAGCGGGAGTGGAGTACGAGCAGTACTTC.

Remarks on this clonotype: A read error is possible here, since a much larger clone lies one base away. DNA for the CDR3: TGTGCCAGCGGCTTAACATTAGCGGGAGAGACCCAGTACTTC. This sequence encodes CASGLTLAGETQYF. The chain couples TRBV11-1 to TRBJ2-5; TRBD2 matches 7 bases. Germline CDR1 is SGHAT and CDR2 is FQDESV (reference sequence). The CDR3 runs to 14 residues.

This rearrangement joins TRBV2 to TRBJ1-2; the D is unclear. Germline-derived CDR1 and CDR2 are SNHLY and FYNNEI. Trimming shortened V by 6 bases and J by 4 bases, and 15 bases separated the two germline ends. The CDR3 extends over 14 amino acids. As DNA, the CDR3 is TGTGCCAGCAGCTCTTTCGAGGCGAGCTATGGCTACACCTTC. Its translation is CASSSFEASYGYTF. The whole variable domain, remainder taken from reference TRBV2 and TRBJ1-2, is EPEVTQTPSHQVTQMGQEVILRCVPISNHLYFYWYRQILGQKVEFLVSFYNNEISEKSEIFDDQFSVERPDGSNFTLKIRSTKLEDSAMYFCASSSFEASYGYTFGSGTRLTVV.

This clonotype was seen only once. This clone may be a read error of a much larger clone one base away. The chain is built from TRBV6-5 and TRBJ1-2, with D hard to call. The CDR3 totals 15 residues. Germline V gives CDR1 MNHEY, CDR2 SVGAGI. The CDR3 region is CPSSYSMNGNYGYTF. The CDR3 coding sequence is TGTCCCAGCAGTTACTCGATGAACGGTAACTATGGCTACACCTTC.

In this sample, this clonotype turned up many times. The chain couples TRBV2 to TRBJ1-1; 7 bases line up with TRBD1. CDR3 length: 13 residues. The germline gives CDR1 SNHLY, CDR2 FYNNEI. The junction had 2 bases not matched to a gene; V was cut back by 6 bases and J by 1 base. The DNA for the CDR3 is TGTGCCAGCAGCCAGGGGGAGAACACTGAAGCTTTCTTT. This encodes CASSQGENTEAFF.

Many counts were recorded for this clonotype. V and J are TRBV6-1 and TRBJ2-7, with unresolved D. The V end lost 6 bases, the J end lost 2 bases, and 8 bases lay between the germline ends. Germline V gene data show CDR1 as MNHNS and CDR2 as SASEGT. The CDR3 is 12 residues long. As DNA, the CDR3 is TGTGCCAGCAGAACAAGGACCTACGAGCAGTACTTC. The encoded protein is CASRTRTYEQYF.